The 5 T cell receptor beta chains below all came from one sample that was sequenced in a study of regulatory T cells in long-lasting Graves disease. TCR beta libraries were built with iRepertoire HTBI primers and Arm-PCR of CDR3 regions. TCRdb ran MiXCR on the multiplex PCR reads and lists one entry per CDR3 protein. The table has approximately 290,000 distinct CDR3 sequences, roughly 21% seen once. Time point reported: persistent/refractory GD, antithyroid drugs over 5 years with positive TRAb. RNA extracted from PBMCs served as the sequencing template. Sequenced here: peripheral blood mononuclear cells (PBMCs), sampled when the disease was refractory, from a patient treated with antithyroid drugs. Receptor source: a female donor with Graves disease.

This clonotype was observed at least ten times. The rearrangement links TRBV11-2 to TRBJ2-7; 13 positions agree with TRBD2. Germline CDR1 is SGHAT and CDR2 is FQNNGV. The junction had 2 bases not matched to a gene; V was cut back by 1 base and J by 5 bases. The CDR3 extends over 15 amino acids. CDR3 nucleotide sequence: TGTGCCAGCAGCTTAGGGACTAGCGGGGGCCACGAGCAGTACTTC. It encodes CASSLGTSGGHEQYF.

This clonotype was found many times. The V gene is TRBV7-8, the J gene TRBJ2-5; D is possibly TRBD2 (6 bases). V lost 2 bases, J lost 2 bases, and 12 bases lay in between. The germline V gene encodes CDR1 SGHVS and CDR2 FQNEAQ. The CDR3 is 15 amino acids. DNA of the CDR3: TGTGCCAGCAGCTTACGGGAGAGGTCTCAAGAGACCCAGTACTTC. Protein sequence: CASSLRERSQETQYF.

This clonotype was picked up a small number of times. The genes are TRBV29-1 and TRBJ2-1, with D tentatively TRBD2 (5 bases). The CDR3 is 15 residues long. V was clipped by 6 bases and J by 8 bases, with 23 bases between them. Germline lookup yields CDR1 SQVTM and CDR2 ANQGSEA. DNA for the CDR3: TGCAGCGTGGAACTTTATTTGGGAGTGAGCGATGAGCAGTTCTTC. Protein: CSVELYLGVSDEQFF.

This clonotype came up many times. V usage is TRBV20-1 and J usage is TRBJ2-7; the match to TRBD2 covers 10 bases. This CDR3 has 16 residues. Germline V gene data show CDR1 as DFQATT and CDR2 as SNEGSKA (reference sequence). V dropped 3 bases and J dropped 2; count of bases not matched to a gene: 10. The CDR3 loop is CSARGHGTSDPYEQYF. As DNA, the CDR3 is TGCAGTGCTAGGGGACATGGGACTAGCGACCCCTACGAGCAGTACTTC.

This clonotype appeared many times. The chain couples TRBV7-2 to TRBJ2-7; possibly TRBD2 for D (5 bases). The V end lost 4 bases, the J end lost 0 bases, and 13 bases lay between the germline ends. The CDR3 has 15 amino acids. From germline, CDR1 is SGHTA and CDR2 FQGNSA. Here the CDR3 DNA reads TGTGCCAGCAGCTCCAGCGGCCCGAGCTCCTACGAGCAGTACTTC. It codes for CASSSSGPSSYEQYF.